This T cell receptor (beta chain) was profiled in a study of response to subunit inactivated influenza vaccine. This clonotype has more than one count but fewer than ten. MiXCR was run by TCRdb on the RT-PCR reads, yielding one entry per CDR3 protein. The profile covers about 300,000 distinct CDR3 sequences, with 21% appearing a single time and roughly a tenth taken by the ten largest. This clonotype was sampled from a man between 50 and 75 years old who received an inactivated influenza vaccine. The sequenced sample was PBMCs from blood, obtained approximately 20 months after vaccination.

CDR3 nucleotide sequence: TGTGCCTGGAGTAGAATTATCCAGTTAAACACTGAAGCTTTCTTT. It codes for CAWSRIIQLNTEAFF. The V and J genes are TRBV30 and TRBJ1-1; D is unresolved. V was clipped by 2 bases and J by 2 bases, with 15 bases between them. Looked up from germline, CDR1 is GTSNPN and CDR2 is SVGIG (reference sequence). The CDR3 consists of 15 residues.